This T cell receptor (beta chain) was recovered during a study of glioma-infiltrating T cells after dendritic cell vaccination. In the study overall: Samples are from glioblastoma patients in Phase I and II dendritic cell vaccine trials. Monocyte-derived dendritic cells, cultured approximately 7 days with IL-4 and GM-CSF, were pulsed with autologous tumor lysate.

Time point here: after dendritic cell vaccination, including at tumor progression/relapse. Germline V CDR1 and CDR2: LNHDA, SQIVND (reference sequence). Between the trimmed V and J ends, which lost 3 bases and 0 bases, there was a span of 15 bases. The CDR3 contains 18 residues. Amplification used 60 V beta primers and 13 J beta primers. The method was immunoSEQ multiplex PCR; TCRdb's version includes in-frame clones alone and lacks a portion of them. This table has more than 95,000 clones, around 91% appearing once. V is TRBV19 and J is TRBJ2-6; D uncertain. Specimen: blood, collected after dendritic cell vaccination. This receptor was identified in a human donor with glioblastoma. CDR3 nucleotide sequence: TGTGCCAGTAGTATTCTGGCAGACTCCTCCTCTGGGGCCAACGTCCTGACTTTC. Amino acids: CASSILADSSSGANVLTF.